These 8 T cell receptor beta chains originate from one sample sequenced in a study of cytomegalovirus exposure and HLA in healthy donors. The data were produced by immunoSEQ multiplex PCR, yet TCRdb's version contains in-frame clones alone and is incomplete. The top ten hold 4.5% to 6% of the sample, which has under 250,000 clones, over 80% seen once. The sample was PBMCs. The receptors here all came from a woman aged 18-35 years in good health and CMV-seronegative.

V is TRBV4-1 and J is TRBJ1-5; D might be TRBD1 (6 bases). CDR3 length: 17 amino acids. The V end was cut by 1 base, the J end by 4 bases, with 17 bases between. Germline-derived CDR1 and CDR2 are MGHRA and YSYEKL. CDR3 sequence: CASSQGMTGGRNQPQHF. The CDR3 DNA is TGCGCCAGCAGCCAAGGTATGACGGGGGGCAGAAATCAGCCCCAGCATTTT.

The chain is built from TRBV10-2 and TRBJ2-2, with 14 bases lining up with TRBD2. Germline CDR1 reads WSHSY; CDR2 reads SAAADI. This CDR3 contains 16 residues. Trimming took 7 bases from V and 4 from J; bases not matched to a gene: 5. CDR3 in DNA: TGCGCCAGCATGAGACTAGCGGGAGGGCGCACCGGGGAGCTGTTTTTT. Translated, it gives CASMRLAGGRTGELFF.

Here the CDR3 reads CASSLKGLDRGSGRFTGELFF. The CDR3 region has the DNA TGTGCCAGCAGCTTAAAGGGCCTCGACAGGGGTAGCGGGAGGTTCACCGGGGAGCTGTTTTTT. The rearrangement uses TRBV7-3 and TRBJ2-2, with 10 positions matching TRBD2. The CDR3 spans 21 residues. The junction had 18 bases not matched to a gene; V was cut back by 1 base and J by 4 bases. Germline-derived CDR1 and CDR2 are SGHTA and FQGTGA.

The chain employs TRBV27 and TRBJ1-2; weak D call: TRBD1 (6 bases). Trimming stripped 5 bases from V and 8 bases from J, with 12 bases between. The germline V gene has CDR1 MNHEY and CDR2 SMNVEV (reference sequence). The CDR3 spans 12 residues. The CDR3 spells CASSTYTGGYTF. CDR3 DNA sequence: TGTGCCAGCAGTACCTACACAGGGGGCTACACCTTC.

The gene calls are TRBV29-1 and TRBJ2-5, with 8 bases identical to TRBD1. Germline trimming cut 3 bases from V and 6 bases from J; bases unmatched to any gene: 6. The CDR3 length is 13 residues. Germline V gene sequence: CDR1 SQVTM, CDR2 ANQGSEA. The CDR3 sequence is CSVEDRVSKTQYF. The CDR3 DNA reads TGCAGCGTTGAGGACAGGGTATCGAAGACCCAGTACTTC.

J is TRBJ2-1 and V is TRBV4-1; D gene uncertain. The V and J ends lost 8 bases and 3 bases respectively, with 11 bases between them. Germline V lookup: CDR1 MGHRA, CDR2 YSYEKL. The CDR3 spans 13 residues. The CDR3 DNA follows: TGCGCCAGCCAGGAGCCTTTCTACAATGAGCAGTTCTTC. Its protein product is CASQEPFYNEQFF.

This chain connects TRBV9 to TRBJ1-2; D perhaps matches TRBD1 (6 bases). This CDR3 has 13 residues. CDR1 and CDR2 from the germline V gene are SGDLS and YYNGEE. Between the trimmed V and J ends, which lost 3 bases and 3 bases, there was a span of 9 bases. The CDR3 reads CASSGQAYYGYTF. The CDR3 DNA is TGTGCCAGCAGCGGACAGGCTTACTATGGCTACACCTTC.

The CDR3 nucleotides read TGTGCCAGCAGCTTAGCCCAAGAAGGGGAGCAGTTCTTC. Translating gives CASSLAQEGEQFF. J is TRBJ2-1 and V is TRBV11-2, with no clear D. The germline V and J ends were trimmed by 1 base and 10 bases, with 11 bases remaining between them. CDR3 length: 13 amino acids. Germline V gene data show CDR1 as SGHAT and CDR2 as FQNNGV.